Following are 5 T cell receptor beta chains from one sample sequenced in a study (dated by TCRdb to 2014 to 2015). Libraries were constructed by 5' RACE. The instrument given in TCRdb is Illumina MiSeq. TCRdb cleaned the public reads at Q25 with fastp, built clones with MiXCR and kept in-frame beta chains. Records with the same CDR3 protein are collapsed into one entry carrying the most frequent genes and DNA. The sample table shows over 50,000 distinct CDR3 sequences, and approximately 25% are seen once. Of the sample, 3.2% falls within the top ten clones. Material for sequencing was tumor-infiltrating naive CD4+ T cells sorted from the breast tumor. Reading the label with the study, this specimen's cell subset or site is: naive CD4+ T cells, CD4+CD45RA+CD25-. The receptors were sampled from a female donor with breast cancer.

The V call is TRBV7-3, the J call TRBJ2-3; 8 bases match TRBD2. The J segment lost 4 bases and the V segment lost 2 bases, leaving 5 bases of the junction unmatched. CDR3 length: 15 amino acids. The V gene's germline CDR1 is SGHTA and CDR2 FQGTGA. CDR3 protein: CASSLVAGPSDTQYF. The CDR3 nucleotides read TGTGCCAGCAGCTTAGTAGCGGGGCCTTCAGATACGCAGTATTTT.

The rearrangement links TRBV3-1 to TRBJ2-5, with 7 bases that match TRBD2. The germline gives CDR1 LGHDT, CDR2 YNNKEL (reference sequence). This CDR3 has 15 amino acids. The V segment lost 1 base and the J segment 3 bases; nucleotides outside the gene matches: 5. CDR3 sequence (DNA): TGTGCCAGCAGCCAAGGTCCGGGAGGTGAAGAGACCCAGTACTTC. This encodes CASSQGPGGEETQYF.

This clonotype has a count of ten or more. The chain is built from TRBV7-8 and TRBJ2-1; the match to TRBD1 covers 7 bases. The CDR3 loop spans 14 amino acids. CDR1 SGHVS and CDR2 FQNEAQ come from the germline V gene. The V and J ends lost 3 bases and 7 bases, in that order; junction bases with no gene match: 6. The CDR3 sequence: CASSLGQSRNEQFF. CDR3 coding DNA: TGTGCCAGCAGCTTGGGACAGTCCCGTAATGAGCAGTTCTTC.

The CDR3 protein is CASRMGENTEAFF. The CDR3 coding sequence is TGCGCCAGCCGAATGGGTGAGAACACTGAAGCTTTCTTT. The rearrangement links TRBV10-1 to TRBJ1-1; D gene ambiguous. CDR1 is WNHNN and CDR2 is SYGVQD in the germline V gene (reference sequence). V shed 8 bases and J shed 1 base, with 11 bases lying between them. The length of the CDR3 is 13 residues.

The genes are TRBV6-2 or TRBV6-3 and TRBJ2-3; D call uncertain. The ends were cut back, 2 bases at V and 3 bases at J, with 6 bases in the middle. Germline CDR1 reads MNHEY; CDR2 reads SVGEGT. The CDR3 runs to 13 residues. In DNA, the CDR3 is TGTGCCAGCAGTTACGGGATTACAGATACGCAGTATTTT. Translated, it gives CASSYGITDTQYF.